This section outlines one T cell receptor (beta chain) sequence together with its context. Its antigen remains unknown. The data were taken from a study of T cells after yellow fever vaccination. This CDR3 is built from 12 residues. In germline, CDR1 is DFQATT, CDR2 SNEGSKA (reference sequence). V gave up 5 bases and J gave up 5 bases, with 12 bases separating them. Overall study findings and caveats: Abundant clonotypes from the bulk population could contaminate FACS-sorted repertoires. Weaker, the secondary response had a peak occurring faster, on day 5 versus 15. The CD4 and CD8 compartments had a small share of their clonotypes in common.

UMIs were added to TCR cDNA along with a universal primer site when it was made by 5'RACE template switching. TCRdb reanalysed the 5' RACE reads using MiXCR and keeps one entry per CDR3 protein. The table has just under 600,000 distinct CDR3 sequences, around an eighth seen once. Sequencing was performed on PBMCs, taken on the day of the yellow fever booster vaccination. This sequence joins TRBV20-1 and TRBJ2-5; D unresolved. This TCR was sampled from a man aged 30 to 39 who received the YFV17D yellow fever vaccine. The CDR3 DNA sequence: TGCAGTGCTCCCAAAGGGAAGGAGACCCAGTACTTC. This translates into CSAPKGKETQYF.